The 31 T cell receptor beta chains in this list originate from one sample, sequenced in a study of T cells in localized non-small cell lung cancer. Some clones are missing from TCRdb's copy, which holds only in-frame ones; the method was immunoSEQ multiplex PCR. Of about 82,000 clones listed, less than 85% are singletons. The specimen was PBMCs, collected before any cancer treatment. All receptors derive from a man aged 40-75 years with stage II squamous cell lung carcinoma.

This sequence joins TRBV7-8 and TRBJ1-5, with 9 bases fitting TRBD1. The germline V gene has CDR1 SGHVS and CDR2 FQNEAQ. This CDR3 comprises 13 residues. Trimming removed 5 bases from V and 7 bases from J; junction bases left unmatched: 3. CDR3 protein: CASSPDRGQPQHF. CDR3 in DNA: TGTGCCAGCAGCCCGGACAGGGGCCAGCCCCAGCATTTT.

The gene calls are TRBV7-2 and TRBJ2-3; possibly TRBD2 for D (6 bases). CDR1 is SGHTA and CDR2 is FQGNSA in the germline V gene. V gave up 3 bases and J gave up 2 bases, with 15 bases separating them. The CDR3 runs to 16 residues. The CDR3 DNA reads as TGTGCCAGCAGCTTGAAGGCGGGGCCCTACACAGATACGCAGTATTTT. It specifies CASSLKAGPYTDTQYF. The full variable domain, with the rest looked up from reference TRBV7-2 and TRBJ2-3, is GAGVSQSPSNKVTEKGKDVELRCDPISGHTALYWYRQSLGQGLEFLIYFQGNSAPDKSGLPSDRFSAERTGGSVSTLTIQRTQQEDSAVYLCASSLKAGPYTDTQYFGPGTRLTVL.

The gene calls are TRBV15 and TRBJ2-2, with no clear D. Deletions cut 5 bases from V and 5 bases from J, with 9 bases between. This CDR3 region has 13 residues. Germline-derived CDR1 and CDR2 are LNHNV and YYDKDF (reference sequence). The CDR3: CATSGVGTGELFF. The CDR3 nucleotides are TGTGCCACCAGCGGGGTTGGGACCGGGGAGCTGTTTTTT.

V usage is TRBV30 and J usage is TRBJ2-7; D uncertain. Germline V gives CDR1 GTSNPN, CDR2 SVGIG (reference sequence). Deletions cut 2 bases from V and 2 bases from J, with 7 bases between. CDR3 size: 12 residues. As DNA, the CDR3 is TGTGCCTGGAGTAGACACCCCTACGAGCAGTACTTC. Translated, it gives CAWSRHPYEQYF.

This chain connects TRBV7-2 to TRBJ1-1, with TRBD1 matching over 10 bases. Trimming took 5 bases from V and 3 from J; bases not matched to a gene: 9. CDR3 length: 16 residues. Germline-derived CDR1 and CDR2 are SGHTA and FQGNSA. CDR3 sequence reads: CASSPLRTGGHTEAFF. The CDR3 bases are TGTGCCAGCAGCCCGCTACGGACAGGGGGGCACACTGAAGCTTTCTTT.

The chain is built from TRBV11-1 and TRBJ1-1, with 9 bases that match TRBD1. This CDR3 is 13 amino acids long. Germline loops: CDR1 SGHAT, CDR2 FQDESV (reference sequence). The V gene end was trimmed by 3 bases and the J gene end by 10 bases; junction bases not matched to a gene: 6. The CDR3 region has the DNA TGTGCCAGCAGCTTTGGGGGGACAGGGAGAGCTTTCTTT. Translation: CASSFGGTGRAFF.

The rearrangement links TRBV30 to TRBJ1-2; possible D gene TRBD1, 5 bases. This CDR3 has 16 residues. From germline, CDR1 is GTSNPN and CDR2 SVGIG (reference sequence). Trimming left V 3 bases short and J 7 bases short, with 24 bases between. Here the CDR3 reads CAWRANGGTVGLGYTF. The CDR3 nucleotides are TGTGCCTGGAGAGCCAACGGGGGAACAGTGGGGCTTGGCTACACCTTC.

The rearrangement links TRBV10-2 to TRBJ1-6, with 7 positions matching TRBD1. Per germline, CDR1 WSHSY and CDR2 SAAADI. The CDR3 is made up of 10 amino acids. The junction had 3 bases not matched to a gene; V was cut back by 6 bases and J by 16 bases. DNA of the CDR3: TGCGCCAGCAGGGGACAGTATCTCCACTTT. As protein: CASRGQYLHF.

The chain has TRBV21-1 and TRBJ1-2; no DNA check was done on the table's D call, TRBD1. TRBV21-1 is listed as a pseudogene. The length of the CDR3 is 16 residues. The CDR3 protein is CAGTFLRQGRYYGYTF. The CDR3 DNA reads TGTGCCGGAACCTTTCTTCGACAGGGTCGCTACTATGGCTACACCTTC.

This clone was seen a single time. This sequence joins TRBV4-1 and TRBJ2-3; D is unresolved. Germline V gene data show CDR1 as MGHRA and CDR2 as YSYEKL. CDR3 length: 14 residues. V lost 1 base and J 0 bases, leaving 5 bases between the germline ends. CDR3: CASSQGVSTDTQYF. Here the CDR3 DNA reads TGCGCCAGCAGCCAAGGTGTTAGCACAGATACGCAGTATTTT.

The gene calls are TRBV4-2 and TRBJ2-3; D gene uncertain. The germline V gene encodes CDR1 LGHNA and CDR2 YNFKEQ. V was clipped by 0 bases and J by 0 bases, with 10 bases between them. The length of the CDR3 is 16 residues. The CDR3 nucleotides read TGTGCCAGCAGCCAAGACATCTTTTTAAGCACAGATACGCAGTATTTT. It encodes CASSQDIFLSTDTQYF.

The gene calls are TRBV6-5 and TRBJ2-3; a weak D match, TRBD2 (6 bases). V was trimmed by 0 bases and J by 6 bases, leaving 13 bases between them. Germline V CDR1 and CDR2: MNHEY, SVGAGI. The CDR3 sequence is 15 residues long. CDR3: CASSYSGGAGDTQYF. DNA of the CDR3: TGTGCCAGCAGTTACTCGGGCGGGGCAGGGGATACGCAGTATTTT.

CDR3 sequence (DNA): TGTGCCAGCAGCGATGGACAGGGAGGGCCCGGGGAGCTGTTTTTT. Translating gives CASSDGQGGPGELFF. V and J are TRBV7-8 and TRBJ2-2; D might be TRBD1 (8 bases). Trimming shortened V by 5 bases and J by 6 bases, and 16 bases separated the two germline ends. The CDR3 runs 15 residues. Germline-derived CDR1 and CDR2 are SGHVS and FQNEAQ.

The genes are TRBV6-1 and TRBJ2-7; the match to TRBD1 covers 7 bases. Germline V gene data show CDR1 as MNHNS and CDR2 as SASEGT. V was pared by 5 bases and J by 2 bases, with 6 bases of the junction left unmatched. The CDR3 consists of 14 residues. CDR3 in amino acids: CASSPRTGTYEQYF. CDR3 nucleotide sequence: TGTGCCAGCAGTCCCCGGACAGGCACCTACGAGCAGTACTTC.

The CDR3 is CASSPGTTENQPQHF. The CDR3 DNA reads TGTGCCAGCAGCCCCGGGACAACCGAAAATCAGCCCCAGCATTTT. The chain uses TRBV7-2 and TRBJ1-5, with a tentative D call TRBD1 (6 bases). CDR1 is SGHTA and CDR2 is FQGNSA in the germline V gene. V lost 5 bases, J lost 4 bases, and 15 bases lay in between. The CDR3 extends over 15 amino acids.

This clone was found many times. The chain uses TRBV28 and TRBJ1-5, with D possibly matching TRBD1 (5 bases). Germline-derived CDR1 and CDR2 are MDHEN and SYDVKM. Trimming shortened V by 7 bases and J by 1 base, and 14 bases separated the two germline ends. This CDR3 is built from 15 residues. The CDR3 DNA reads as TGTGCCAGCATTCGGACACTAGAAAGCAATCAGCCCCAGCATTTT. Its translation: CASIRTLESNQPQHF.

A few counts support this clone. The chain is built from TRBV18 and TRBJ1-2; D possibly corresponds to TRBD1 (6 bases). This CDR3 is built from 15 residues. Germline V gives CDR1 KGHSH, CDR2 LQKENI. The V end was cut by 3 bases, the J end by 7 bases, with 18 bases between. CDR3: CASSPDSPGVVGYTF. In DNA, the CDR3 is TGTGCCAGCTCACCCGATTCGCCAGGGGTGGTTGGCTACACCTTC. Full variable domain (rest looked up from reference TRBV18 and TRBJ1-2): NAGVMQNPRHLVRRRGQEARLRCSPMKGHSHVYWYRQLPEEGLKFMVYLQKENIIDESGMPKERFSAEFPKEGPSILRIQQVVRGDSAAYFCASSPDSPGVVGYTFGSGTRLTVV.

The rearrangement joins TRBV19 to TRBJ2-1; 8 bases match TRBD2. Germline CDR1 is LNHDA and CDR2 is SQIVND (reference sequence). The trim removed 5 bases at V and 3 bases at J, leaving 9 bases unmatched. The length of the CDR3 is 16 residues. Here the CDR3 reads CASSYEAGVIYNEQFF. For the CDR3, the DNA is TGTGCCAGTAGTTATGAAGCGGGAGTAATCTACAATGAGCAGTTCTTC.

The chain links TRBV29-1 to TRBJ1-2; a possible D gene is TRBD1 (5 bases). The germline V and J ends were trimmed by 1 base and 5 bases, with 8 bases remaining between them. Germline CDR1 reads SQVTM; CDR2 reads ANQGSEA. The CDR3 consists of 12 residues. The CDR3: CSVEGQLYGYTF. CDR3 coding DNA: TGCAGCGTTGAAGGACAGTTATATGGCTACACCTTC.

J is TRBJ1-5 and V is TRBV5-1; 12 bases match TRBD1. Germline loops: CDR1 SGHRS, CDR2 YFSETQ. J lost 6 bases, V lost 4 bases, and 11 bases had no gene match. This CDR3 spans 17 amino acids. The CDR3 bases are TGCGCCAGCAGCCAGACCCCAGGGACAGGGGGCTCTCAGCCCCAGCATTTT. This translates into CASSQTPGTGGSQPQHF.

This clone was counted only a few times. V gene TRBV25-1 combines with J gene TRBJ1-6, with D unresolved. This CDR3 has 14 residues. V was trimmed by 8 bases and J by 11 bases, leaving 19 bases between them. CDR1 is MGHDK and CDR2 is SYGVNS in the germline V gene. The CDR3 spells CASGEGSSGTPLHF. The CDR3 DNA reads TGTGCCAGCGGAGAAGGGTCCTCGGGGACACCCCTCCACTTT.

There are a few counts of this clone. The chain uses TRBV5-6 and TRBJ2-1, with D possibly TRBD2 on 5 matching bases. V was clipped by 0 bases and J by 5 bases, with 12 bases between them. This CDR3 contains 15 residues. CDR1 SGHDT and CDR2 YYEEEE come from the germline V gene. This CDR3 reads CASSLDIRGNNEQFF. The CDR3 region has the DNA TGTGCCAGCAGCTTGGATATTAGAGGGAACAATGAGCAGTTCTTC.

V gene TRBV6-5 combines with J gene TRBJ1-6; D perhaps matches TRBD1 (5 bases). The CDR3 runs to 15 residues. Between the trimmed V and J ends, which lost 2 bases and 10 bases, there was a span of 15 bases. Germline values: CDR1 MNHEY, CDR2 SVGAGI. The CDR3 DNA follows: TGTGCCAGCAGTTACACGGGACGGCGGGGCTCACCCCTCCACTTT. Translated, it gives CASSYTGRRGSPLHF.

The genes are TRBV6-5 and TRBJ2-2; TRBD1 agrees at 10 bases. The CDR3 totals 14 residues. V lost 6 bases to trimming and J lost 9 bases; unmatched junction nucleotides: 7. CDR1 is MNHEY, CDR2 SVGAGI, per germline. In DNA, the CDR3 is TGTGCCAGCAGGGGAGACAGGGGGCGCAGGGAGCTGTTTTTT. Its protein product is CASRGDRGRRELFF.

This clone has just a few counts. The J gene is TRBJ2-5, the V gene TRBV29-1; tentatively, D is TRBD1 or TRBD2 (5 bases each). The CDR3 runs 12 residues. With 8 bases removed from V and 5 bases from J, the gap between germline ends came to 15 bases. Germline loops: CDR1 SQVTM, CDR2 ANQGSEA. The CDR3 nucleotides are TGCAGCTCAAGACGGGGCTGGGAGACCCAGTACTTC. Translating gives CSSRRGWETQYF.

The CDR3 sequence: CASSVTSASGAGELFF. CDR3 coding DNA: TGTGCCAGCAGCGTAACTTCGGCTAGCGGGGCCGGGGAGCTGTTTTTT. V is TRBV9 and J is TRBJ2-2; 9 bases agree with TRBD2. Trimming cost V 1 base and J 6 bases; bases outside gene matches: 7. This CDR3 contains 16 residues. Germline-derived CDR1 and CDR2 are SGDLS and YYNGEE.

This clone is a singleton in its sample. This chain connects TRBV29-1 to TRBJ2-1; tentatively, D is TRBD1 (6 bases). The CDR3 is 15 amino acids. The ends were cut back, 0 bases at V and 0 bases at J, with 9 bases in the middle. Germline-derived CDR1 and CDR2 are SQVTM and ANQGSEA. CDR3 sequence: CSVEEGARSYNEQFF. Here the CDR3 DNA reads TGCAGCGTTGAAGAGGGGGCCCGCTCCTACAATGAGCAGTTCTTC.

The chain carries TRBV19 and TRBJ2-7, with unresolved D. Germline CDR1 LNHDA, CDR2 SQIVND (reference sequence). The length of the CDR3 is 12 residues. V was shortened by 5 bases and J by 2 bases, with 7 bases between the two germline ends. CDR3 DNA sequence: TGTGCCAGTAGTGACCGAACCTACGAGCAGTACTTC. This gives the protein CASSDRTYEQYF. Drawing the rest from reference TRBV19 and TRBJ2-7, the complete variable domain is DGGITQSPKYLFRKEGQNVTLSCEQNLNHDAMYWYRQDPGQGLRLIYYSQIVNDFQKGDIAEGYSVSREKKESFPLTVTSAQKNPTAFYLCASSDRTYEQYFGPGTRLTVT.

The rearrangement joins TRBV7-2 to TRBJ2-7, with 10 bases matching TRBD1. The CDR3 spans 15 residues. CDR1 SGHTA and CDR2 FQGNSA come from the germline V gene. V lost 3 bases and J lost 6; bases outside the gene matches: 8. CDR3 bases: TGTGCCAGCAGCTTCCGGGGGGGACAGGGGCCCGAGCAGTACTTC. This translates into CASSFRGGQGPEQYF.

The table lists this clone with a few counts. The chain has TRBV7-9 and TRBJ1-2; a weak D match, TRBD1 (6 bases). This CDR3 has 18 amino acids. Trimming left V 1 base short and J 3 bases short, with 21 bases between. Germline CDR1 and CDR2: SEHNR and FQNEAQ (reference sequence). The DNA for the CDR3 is TGTGCCAGCAGCTTAGTGCCGATGGGGGCAGAACCTTACTATGGCTACACCTTC. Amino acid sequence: CASSLVPMGAEPYYGYTF.

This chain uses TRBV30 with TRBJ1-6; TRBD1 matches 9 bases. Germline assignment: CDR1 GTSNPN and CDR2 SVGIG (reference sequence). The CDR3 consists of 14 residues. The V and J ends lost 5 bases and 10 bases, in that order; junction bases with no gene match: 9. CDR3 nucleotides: TGTGCCTGGGCCCGGGACAGGGTCAACTCACCCCTCCACTTT. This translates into CAWARDRVNSPLHF.